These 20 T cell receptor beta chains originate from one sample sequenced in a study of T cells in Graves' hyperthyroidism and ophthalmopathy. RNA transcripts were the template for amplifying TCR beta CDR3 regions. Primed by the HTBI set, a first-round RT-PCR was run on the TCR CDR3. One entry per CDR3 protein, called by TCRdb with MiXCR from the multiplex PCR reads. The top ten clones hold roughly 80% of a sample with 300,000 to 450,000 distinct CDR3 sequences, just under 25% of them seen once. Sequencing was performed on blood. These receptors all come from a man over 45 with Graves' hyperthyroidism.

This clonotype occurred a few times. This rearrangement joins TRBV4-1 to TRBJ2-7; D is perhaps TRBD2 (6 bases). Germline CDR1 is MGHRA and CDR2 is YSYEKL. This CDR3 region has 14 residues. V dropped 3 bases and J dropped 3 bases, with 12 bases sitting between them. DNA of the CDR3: TGCGCCAGCAGCCACCCGGGACTGGACTACGAGCAGTACTTC. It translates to CASSHPGLDYEQYF.

The CDR3 loop is CASSLQGAGTGELFF. DNA of the CDR3: TGTGCCAGCAGCCTACAGGGGGCGGGCACCGGGGAGCTGTTTTTT. The chain joins TRBV2 to TRBJ2-2; TRBD1 matches at 9 bases. Germline V gives CDR1 SNHLY, CDR2 FYNNEI. The CDR3 has 15 residues. J was trimmed by 4 bases and V by 6 bases; bases with no gene match: 6.

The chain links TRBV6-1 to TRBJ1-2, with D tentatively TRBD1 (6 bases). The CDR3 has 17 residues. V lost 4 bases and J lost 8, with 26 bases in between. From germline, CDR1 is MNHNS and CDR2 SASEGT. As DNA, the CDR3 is TGTGCCAGCAGTGGGGACATCTCGACCGTAAAGACAGGAGGCTACACCTTC. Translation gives CASSGDISTVKTGGYTF.

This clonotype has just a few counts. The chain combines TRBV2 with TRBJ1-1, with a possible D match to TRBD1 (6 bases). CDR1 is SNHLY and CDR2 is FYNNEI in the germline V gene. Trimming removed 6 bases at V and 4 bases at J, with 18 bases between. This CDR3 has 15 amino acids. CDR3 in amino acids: CASRPNRAGGTEAFF. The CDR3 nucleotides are TGTGCCAGCAGGCCAAACAGGGCAGGAGGCACTGAAGCTTTCTTT. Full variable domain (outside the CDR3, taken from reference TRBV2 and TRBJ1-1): EPEVTQTPSHQVTQMGQEVILRCVPISNHLYFYWYRQILGQKVEFLVSFYNNEISEKSEIFDDQFSVERPDGSNFTLKIRSTKLEDSAMYFCASRPNRAGGTEAFFGQGTRLTVV.

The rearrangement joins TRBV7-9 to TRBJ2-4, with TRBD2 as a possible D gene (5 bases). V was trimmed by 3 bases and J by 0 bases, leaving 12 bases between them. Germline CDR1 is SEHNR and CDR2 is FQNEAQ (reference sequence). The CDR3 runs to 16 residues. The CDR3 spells CASSLVAGRAKNIQYF. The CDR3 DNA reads TGTGCCAGCAGCTTGGTTGCGGGCCGAGCCAAAAACATTCAGTACTTC.

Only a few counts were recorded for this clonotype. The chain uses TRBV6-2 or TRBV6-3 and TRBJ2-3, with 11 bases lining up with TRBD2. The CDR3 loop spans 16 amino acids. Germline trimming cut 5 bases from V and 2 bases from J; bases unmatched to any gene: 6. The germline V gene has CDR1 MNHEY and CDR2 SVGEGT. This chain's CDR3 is CASSNRLAGPTDTQYF. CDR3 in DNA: TGTGCCAGCAGTAACAGACTAGCGGGACCCACAGATACGCAGTATTTT.

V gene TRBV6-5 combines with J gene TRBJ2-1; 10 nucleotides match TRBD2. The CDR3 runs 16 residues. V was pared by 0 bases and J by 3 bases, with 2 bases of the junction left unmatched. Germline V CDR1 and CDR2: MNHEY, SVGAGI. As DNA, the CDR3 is TGTGCCAGCAGTTACTCGTGGACTAGCGGCTACAATGAGCAGTTCTTC. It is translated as CASSYSWTSGYNEQFF.

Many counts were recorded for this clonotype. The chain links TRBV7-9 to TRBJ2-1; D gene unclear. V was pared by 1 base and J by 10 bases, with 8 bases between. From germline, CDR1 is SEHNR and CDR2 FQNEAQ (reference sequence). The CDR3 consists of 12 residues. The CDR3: CASSLVSREQFF. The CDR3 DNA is TGTGCCAGCAGCTTAGTCAGTCGGGAGCAGTTCTTC.

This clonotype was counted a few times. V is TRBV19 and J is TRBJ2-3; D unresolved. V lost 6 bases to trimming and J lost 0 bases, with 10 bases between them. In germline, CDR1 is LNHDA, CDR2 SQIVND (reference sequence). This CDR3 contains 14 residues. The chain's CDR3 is CASSSTYSTDTQYF. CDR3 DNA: TGTGCCAGTAGCTCCACCTACAGCACAGATACGCAGTATTTT.

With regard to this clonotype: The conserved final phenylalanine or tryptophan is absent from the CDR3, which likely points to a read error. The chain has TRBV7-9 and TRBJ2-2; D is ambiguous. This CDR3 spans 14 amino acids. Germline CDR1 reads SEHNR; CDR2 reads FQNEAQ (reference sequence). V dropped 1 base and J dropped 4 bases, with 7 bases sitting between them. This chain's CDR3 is CASSLGWGTGELFL. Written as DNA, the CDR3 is TGTGCCAGCAGCTTAGGATGGGGCACCGGGGAGCTGTTTTTG.

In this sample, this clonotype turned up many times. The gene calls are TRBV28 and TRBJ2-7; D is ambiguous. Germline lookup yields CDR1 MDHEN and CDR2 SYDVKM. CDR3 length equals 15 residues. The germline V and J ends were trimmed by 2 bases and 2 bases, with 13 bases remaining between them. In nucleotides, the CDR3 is TGTGCCAGCAGTTTACCCTCCCCACCGGCCTACGAGCAGTACTTC. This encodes CASSLPSPPAYEQYF.

The CDR3 loop is CASRRTSGRSEQFF. CDR3 coding DNA: TGTGCCAGCAGACGTACTAGCGGGAGGAGTGAGCAGTTCTTC. This chain connects TRBV12-3 or TRBV12-4 to TRBJ2-1; TRBD2 matches at 12 bases. V lost 6 bases, J lost 9 bases, and 6 bases stayed unmatched. CDR3 size: 14 residues.

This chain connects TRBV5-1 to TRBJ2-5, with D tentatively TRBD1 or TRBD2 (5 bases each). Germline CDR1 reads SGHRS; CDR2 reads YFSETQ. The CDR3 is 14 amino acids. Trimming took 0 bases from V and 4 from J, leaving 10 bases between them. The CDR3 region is CASSLERGGETQYF. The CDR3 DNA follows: TGCGCCAGCAGCTTGGAGAGGGGTGGAGAGACCCAGTACTTC.

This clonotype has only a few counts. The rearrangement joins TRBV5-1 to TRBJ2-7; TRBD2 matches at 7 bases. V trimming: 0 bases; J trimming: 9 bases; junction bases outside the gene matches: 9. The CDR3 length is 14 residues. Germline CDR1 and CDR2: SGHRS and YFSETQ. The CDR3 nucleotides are TGCGCCAGCAGCTTGGGCGAAACCTGGGAGGGGCAGTACTTC. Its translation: CASSLGETWEGQYF.

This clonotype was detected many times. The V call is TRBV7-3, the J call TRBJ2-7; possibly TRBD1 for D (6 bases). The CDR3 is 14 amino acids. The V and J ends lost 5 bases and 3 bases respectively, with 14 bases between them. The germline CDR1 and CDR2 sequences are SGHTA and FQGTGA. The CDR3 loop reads CASSPGRGIYEQYF. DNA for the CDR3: TGTGCCAGCAGCCCGGGCAGGGGAATCTACGAGCAGTACTTC. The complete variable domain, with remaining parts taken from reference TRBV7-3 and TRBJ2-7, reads GAGVSQTPSNKVTEKGKYVELRCDPISGHTALYWYRQSLGQGPEFLIYFQGTGAADDSGLPNDRFFAVRPEGSVSTLKIQRTERGDSAVYLCASSPGRGIYEQYFGPGTRLTVT.

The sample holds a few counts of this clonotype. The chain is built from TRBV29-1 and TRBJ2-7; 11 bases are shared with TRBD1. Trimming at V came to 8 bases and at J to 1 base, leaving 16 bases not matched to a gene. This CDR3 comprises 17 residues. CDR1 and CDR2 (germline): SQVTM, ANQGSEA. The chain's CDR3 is CSTAGITGTGGSYEQYF. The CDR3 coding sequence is TGCAGCACTGCTGGGATTACAGGGACAGGGGGGTCCTACGAGCAGTACTTC.

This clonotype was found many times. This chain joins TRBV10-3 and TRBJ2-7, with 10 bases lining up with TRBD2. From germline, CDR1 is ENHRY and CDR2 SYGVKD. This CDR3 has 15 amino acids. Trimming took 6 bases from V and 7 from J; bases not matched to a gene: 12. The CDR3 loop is CAISGGLAGAEEQYF. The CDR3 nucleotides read TGTGCCATCAGCGGGGGGCTAGCGGGAGCGGAAGAGCAGTACTTC.

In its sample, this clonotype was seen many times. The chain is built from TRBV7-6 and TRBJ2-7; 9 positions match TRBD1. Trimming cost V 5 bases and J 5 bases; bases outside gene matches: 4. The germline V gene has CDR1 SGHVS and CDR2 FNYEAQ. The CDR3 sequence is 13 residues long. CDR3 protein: CASSGQGFDEQYF. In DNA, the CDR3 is TGTGCCAGCAGCGGACAGGGGTTCGACGAGCAGTACTTC.

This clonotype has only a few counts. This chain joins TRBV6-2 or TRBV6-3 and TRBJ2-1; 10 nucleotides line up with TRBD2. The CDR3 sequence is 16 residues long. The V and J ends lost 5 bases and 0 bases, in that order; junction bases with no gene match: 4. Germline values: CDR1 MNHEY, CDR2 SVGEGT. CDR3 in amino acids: CASSSGGANSYNEQFF. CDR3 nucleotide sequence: TGTGCCAGCAGTAGCGGGGGGGCAAACTCCTACAATGAGCAGTTCTTC.

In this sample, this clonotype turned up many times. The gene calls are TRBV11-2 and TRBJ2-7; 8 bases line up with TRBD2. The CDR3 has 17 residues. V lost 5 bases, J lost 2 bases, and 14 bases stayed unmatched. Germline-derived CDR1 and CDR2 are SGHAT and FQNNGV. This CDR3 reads CASSTSSSGGPTYEQYF. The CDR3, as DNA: TGTGCCAGCAGCACCTCTTCGTCGGGAGGGCCGACCTACGAGCAGTACTTC. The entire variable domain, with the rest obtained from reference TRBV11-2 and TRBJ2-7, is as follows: EAGVAQSPRYKIIEKRQSVAFWCNPISGHATLYWYQQILGQGPKLLIQFQNNGVVDDSQLPKDRFSAERLKGVDSTLKIQPAKLEDSAVYLCASSTSSSGGPTYEQYFGPGTRLTVT.